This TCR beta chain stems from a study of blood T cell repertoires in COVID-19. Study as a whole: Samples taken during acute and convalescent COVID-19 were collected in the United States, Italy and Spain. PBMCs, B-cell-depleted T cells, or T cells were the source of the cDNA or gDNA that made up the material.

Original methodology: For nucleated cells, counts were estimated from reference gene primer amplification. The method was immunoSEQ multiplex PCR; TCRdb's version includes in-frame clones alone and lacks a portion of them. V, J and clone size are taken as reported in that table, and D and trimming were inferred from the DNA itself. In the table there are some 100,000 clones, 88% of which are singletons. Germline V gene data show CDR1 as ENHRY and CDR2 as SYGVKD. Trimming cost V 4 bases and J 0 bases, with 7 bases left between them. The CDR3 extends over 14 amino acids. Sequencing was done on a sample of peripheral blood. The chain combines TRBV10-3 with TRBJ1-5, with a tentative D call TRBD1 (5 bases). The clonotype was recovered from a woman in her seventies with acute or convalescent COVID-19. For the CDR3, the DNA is TGTGCCATCAGTGTGACAGATAGCAATCAGCCCCAGCATTTT. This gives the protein CAISVTDSNQPQHF.